This T cell receptor beta chain was captured in a study of OX40 agonist ivuxolimab in advanced cancers. V lost 5 bases to trimming and J lost 6 bases; unmatched junction nucleotides: 7. The CDR3 length is 15 residues. Germline V gene lookup returns CDR1 SGHAT and CDR2 FQNNGV. Profiled with immunoSEQ multiplex PCR; TCRdb holds only in-frame clones, not every one. The data show about 79,000 clones, 88% seen once. The source is an adult with an advanced solid tumor such as melanoma, head and neck, liver or kidney cancer. This rearrangement joins TRBV11-2 to TRBJ2-7, with TRBD2 identical over 13 bases. The sample was CD4+ or CD8+ T cells sorted from blood, taken in a trial of the OX40 agonist ivuxolimab. The CDR3 spells CASSSTSGRALEQYF. CDR3 DNA sequence: TGTGCCAGCAGCAGTACTAGCGGGAGGGCTCTCGAGCAGTACTTC.